The present T cell receptor beta chain was sequenced within a study of cytomegalovirus exposure and HLA in healthy donors. Study-wide points: The study listed approximately 170 cytomegalovirus-associated TCR beta chains. The dataset shows that most TCR sequences were rare, while some public TCRs occurred in many donors. In vitro testing confirmed a few CMV-associated chains as specific for CMV antigens.

Of note for this clone: What it recognizes is unknown.

Sequencing used immunoSEQ multiplex PCR; TCRdb keeps in-frame clones, though not all of them. The sample holds 140,000 to 150,000 clones, just over 90% seen once. The CDR3 has 15 amino acids. The ends lost 0 bases at V and 5 bases at J; junction bases unmatched: 3. Germline lookup yields CDR1 SGDLS and CDR2 YYNGEE. The donors were in the roughly 110-subject validation cohort; that cohort was separate from the roughly 620-subject first cohort. The sequence was collected from a man in his late teens or twenties in good health and CMV-seronegative. Sequenced material: PBMCs. The chain uses TRBV9 and TRBJ2-1; TRBD2 matches at 9 bases. The CDR3 nucleotides read TGTGCCAGCAGCGTAGGGGCTAGCGGGAACAATGAGCAGTTCTTC. As protein: CASSVGASGNNEQFF.